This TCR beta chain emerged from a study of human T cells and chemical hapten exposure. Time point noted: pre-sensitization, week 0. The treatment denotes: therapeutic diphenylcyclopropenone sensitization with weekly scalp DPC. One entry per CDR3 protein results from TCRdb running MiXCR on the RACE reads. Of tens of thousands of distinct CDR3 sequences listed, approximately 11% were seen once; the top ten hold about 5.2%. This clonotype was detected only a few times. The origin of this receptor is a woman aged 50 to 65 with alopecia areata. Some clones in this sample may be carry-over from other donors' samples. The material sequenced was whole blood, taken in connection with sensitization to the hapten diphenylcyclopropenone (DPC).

This chain's CDR3 is CASRALGTVYNEQFF. CDR3 nucleotides: TGTGCCAGCAGAGCCCTCGGGACAGTCTACAATGAGCAGTTCTTC. The rearrangement uses TRBV3-1 and TRBJ2-1, with TRBD1 matching over 7 bases. The germline V gene has CDR1 LGHDT and CDR2 YNNKEL (reference sequence). The length of the CDR3 is 15 residues. Trimming removed 6 bases from V and 3 bases from J; junction bases left unmatched: 8.